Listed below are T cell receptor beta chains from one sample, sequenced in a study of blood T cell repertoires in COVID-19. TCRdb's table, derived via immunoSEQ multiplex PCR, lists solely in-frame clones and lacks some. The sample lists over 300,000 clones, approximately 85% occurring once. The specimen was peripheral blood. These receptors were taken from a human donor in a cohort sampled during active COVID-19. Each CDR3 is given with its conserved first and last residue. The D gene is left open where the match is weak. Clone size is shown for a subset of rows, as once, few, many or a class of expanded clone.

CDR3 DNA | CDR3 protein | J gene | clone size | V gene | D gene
TGTGCCAGCAGTGAAGTAGCGGGGGGTCTCACAGATACGCAGTATTTT | CASSEVAGGLTDTQYF | TRBJ2-3 | once | TRBV6-1 | TRBD2
TGTGCCAGCAGCTCGACCGGGACAGGGAGCGGGGCCAACGTCCTGACTTTC | CASSSTGTGSGANVLTF | TRBJ2-6 | NA | TRBV5-8 | TRBD1
TGTGCCAGTAGTCAACAGGTCCTGACCTCCTACGAGCAGTACTTC | CASSQQVLTSYEQYF | TRBJ2-7 | NA | TRBV19 | NA
TGTGCCAGCGGAGACTTCCCAGAATCGAACACTGAAGCTTTCTTT | CASGDFPESNTEAFF | TRBJ1-1 | once | TRBV7-2 | NA
TGTGCCAGCAGCCCATTGACAGGCCGCTTAGATTATGGCTACACCTTC | CASSPLTGRLDYGYTF | TRBJ1-2 | NA | TRBV14 | NA
TGTGCCAGCAGGGAGGGCGCCAAAAACATTCAGTACTTC | CASREGAKNIQYF | TRBJ2-4 | once | TRBV6-5 | NA
TGTGCCGCCGGGACAGAACAAGAGACCCAGTACTTC | CAAGTEQETQYF | TRBJ2-5 | NA | TRBV10-3 | TRBD1
TGTGCCAGTAGTATCCGAGGAGCTGCCTACAATGAGCAGTTCTTC | CASSIRGAAYNEQFF | TRBJ2-1 | NA | TRBV19 | NA
TGCGCCAGCAGCTTACAAGGACAGGGGGGCGGCTATGGCTACACCTTC | CASSLQGQGGGYGYTF | TRBJ1-2 | NA | TRBV5-1 | TRBD1
TGTGCCAGTAGTATTAGCGGGAGCGGCTACTATGGCTACACCTTC | CASSISGSGYYGYTF | TRBJ1-2 | NA | TRBV19 | NA
TGTGCCAGCAGTAATTCTGGACAGGTTAGAGCCTACGAGCAGTACTTC | CASSNSGQVRAYEQYF | TRBJ2-7 | NA | TRBV27 | TRBD1